This T cell receptor beta chain originates from a study of regulatory T cells in long-lasting Graves disease. Overall study findings and caveats: Persistent disease was associated with favored TRBV28 usage and with favored use of TRBJ1-2 and TRBJ2-5.

Between the trimmed V and J ends, which lost 2 bases and 0 bases, there was a span of 11 bases. The CDR3 length is 15 residues. Per germline, CDR1 MNHEY and CDR2 SMNVEV (reference sequence). A word on this clonotype: Its specificity is unknown.

Time point reported: persistent/refractory GD, antithyroid drugs over 5 years with positive TRAb. PBMCs were the source of the RNA used for TCR sequencing. Assembly of TCR beta libraries relied on iRepertoire HTBI primers together with Arm-PCR of CDR3 regions. A single record per CDR3 protein comes from TCRdb applying MiXCR to the multiplex PCR reads. The data hold about 660,000 distinct CDR3 sequences, with roughly 30% observed a single time. The chain combines TRBV27 with TRBJ2-7; D is unclear. The sample here was peripheral blood mononuclear cells (PBMCs), taken when the disease was refractory, from a patient treated with antithyroid drugs. This clonotype was sampled from a female donor with Graves disease. CDR3 sequence: CASSLGIGCSYEQYF. The CDR3 DNA is TGTGCCAGCAGTTTAGGGATTGGGTGCTCCTACGAGCAGTACTTC.